Sequencing of this T cell receptor (beta chain) was carried out in a study of blood T cell repertoires in COVID-19. Cohorts were based on clinical histories the participants reported. The protocol was immunoSEQ multiplex PCR, while the TCRdb copy is restricted to in-frame clones and leaves out a portion. The sample yields 310,000 or so clones, approximately 92% seen once. Sequencing was carried out using PBMCs or T cells enriched from blood (not recorded which). This clonotype was sampled from a woman aged 25 to 45 who had recovered from COVID-19.

CDR3 sequence reads: CAWLRGFNTEAFF. CDR3 bases: TGTGCCTGGCTCAGGGGCTTTAACACTGAAGCTTTCTTT. The chain couples TRBV30 to TRBJ1-1; a possible D gene is TRBD1 (6 bases). Between the trimmed V and J ends, which lost 5 bases and 2 bases, there was a span of 12 bases. The CDR3 covers 13 residues. The germline CDR1 and CDR2 sequences are GTSNPN and SVGIG (reference sequence).